This T cell receptor beta chain was sequenced for a study of T cells in narcolepsy. As regards this clone: Its specificity is not known.

General observations from the study: Healthy controls reportedly lacked the autoreactive clonotypes serially found in patients' blood. Comparing one patient's CSF and blood CD4+ clonotypes highlighted HCRT- and TRIB2-specific autoreactive clonotypes.

Germline V gene sequence: CDR1 SGHTA, CDR2 FQGNSA. Trimming cost V 2 bases and J 11 bases, with 22 bases left between them. CDR3 length equals 17 residues. The repertoire was sequenced with immunoSEQ multiplex PCR; TCRdb's copy has only in-frame clones and lacks some. The table lists approximately 38,000 clones, 75% to 90% of them singletons. This clonotype originated in a human donor with narcolepsy. The sample consisted of CD45RA- memory CD4+ T cells from PBMCs. J is TRBJ1-6 and V is TRBV7-2; D remains ambiguous. The CDR3 here is CASSLSTSATGRAPLHF. CDR3 coding DNA: TGTGCCAGCAGCTTATCGACCAGCGCAACGGGGAGGGCACCCCTCCACTTT.